What follows describes a single TCR beta chain. Its specificity is unknown. Sequencing used immunoSEQ version 4 in survey mode. The method was immunoSEQ multiplex PCR; TCRdb's version includes in-frame clones alone and lacks a portion of them. Counted here are more than 30,000 clones, over 80% occurring once; the ten biggest clones make up roughly 1.3%. This sample was included in a study of persistence of HIV-infected CD4 T cells. Study conclusions and caveats: Proviral oligoclonality tracked with TCR oligoclonality within the same sorted cells.

The V gene's germline CDR1 is SGDLS and CDR2 YYNGEE. The trim removed 4 bases at V and 4 bases at J, leaving 5 bases unmatched. This CDR3 is built from 14 residues. This nonspecific control used anti-CD3/anti-CD28 bead stimulation of CD4+ T cells. CD4+ T cells upregulating both CD40 ligand and CD69 were sorted as responding cells. The source was CD4+ T cells sorted from PBMCs after roughly 19-hour stimulation, collected from a patient who received antiretroviral therapy. V gene TRBV9 combines with J gene TRBJ1-3, with 7 bases aligning to TRBD1. This receptor was identified in an adult man with HIV who was CMV-seropositive. CDR3 DNA sequence: TGTGCCAGCAGCCCCCAGGGGGACGGAAACACCATATATTTT. This encodes CASSPQGDGNTIYF.